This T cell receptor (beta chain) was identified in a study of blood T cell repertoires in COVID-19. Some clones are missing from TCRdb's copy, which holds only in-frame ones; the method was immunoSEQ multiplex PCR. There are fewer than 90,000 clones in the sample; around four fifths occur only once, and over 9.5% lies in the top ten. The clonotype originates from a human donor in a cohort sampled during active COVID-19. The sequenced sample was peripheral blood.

CDR3 sequence reads: CSVSSGDEQYF. As DNA, the CDR3 is TGCAGCGTTTCGTCCGGGGACGAGCAGTACTTC. The chain uses TRBV29-1 and TRBJ2-7, with a tentative D call TRBD2 (5 bases). V gave up 5 bases and J gave up 5 bases, with 10 bases separating them. The CDR3 length is 11 residues. CDR1 SQVTM and CDR2 ANQGSEA come from the germline V gene.